A single sample is the source of the 19 T cell receptor beta chains below, sequenced in a study of spatial heterogeneity in lung cancer. TCRdb ran MiXCR on the 5' RACE reads and lists one entry per CDR3 protein. Of some 15,000 distinct CDR3 sequences in the sample, approximately 11% were seen once. The time point is: sample taken at primary tumor resection. TCRs were sequenced from unsorted whole RNA of tumor, nontumor lung or PBMC. Source: PBMCs, taken at surgery. The receptors come from a female donor with early-stage non-small cell lung cancer.

The chain uses TRBV5-1 and TRBJ2-7; 8 bases fit TRBD1. The CDR3 is 14 residues long. V shed 3 bases and J 0 bases; nucleotides not matched to a gene: 2. In germline, CDR1 is SGHRS, CDR2 YFSETQ. The CDR3, as DNA: TGCGCCAGCAGCTGGGACAGGAACTCCTACGAGCAGTACTTC. As protein: CASSWDRNSYEQYF.

This clonotype was recorded many times. CDR3 DNA: TGTGCCAGCAGTGAACCAGAGGAAGCTTTCTTT. This translates into CASSEPEEAFF. The chain combines TRBV2 with TRBJ1-1; the D is unclear. Trimming removed 2 bases from V and 8 bases from J, with 6 bases in between. This CDR3 spans 11 amino acids. Per germline, CDR1 SNHLY and CDR2 FYNNEI.

This clonotype has only a few counts. CDR3 sequence (DNA): TGCAGCGTTGCGGTCCCCGGACTAGCGGGGGGGCAGTACTTC. Protein product: CSVAVPGLAGGQYF. This sequence joins TRBV29-1 and TRBJ2-4, with TRBD2 identical over 15 bases. The CDR3 is made up of 14 amino acids. V gave up 4 bases and J gave up 13 bases; unmatched junction bases: 8. Looked up from germline, CDR1 is SQVTM and CDR2 is ANQGSEA.

The CDR3, as DNA: TGTGCCAGCACCCTAGGAGGGGGCGAGGCAGATACGCAGTATTTT. This codes for CASTLGGGEADTQYF. The J gene is TRBJ2-3, the V gene TRBV6-5, with D perhaps TRBD1 (7 bases). V was trimmed by 7 bases and J by 4 bases, leaving 18 bases between them. The CDR3 spans 15 residues. Germline V lookup: CDR1 MNHEY, CDR2 SVGAGI.

This clonotype was observed many times. The chain recombines TRBV19 with TRBJ2-7, with D possibly TRBD2 on 6 matching bases. V gave up 1 base and J gave up 2 bases, with 12 bases separating them. The CDR3 length is 15 residues. Germline CDR1 LNHDA, CDR2 SQIVND (reference sequence). The CDR3 reads CASSIGSSAAYEQYF. CDR3 DNA sequence: TGTGCCAGTAGTATAGGCTCTAGCGCCGCCTACGAGCAGTACTTC.

The chain has TRBV24-1 and TRBJ2-1; 11 bases align to TRBD1. Per germline, CDR1 KGHDR and CDR2 SFDVKD. CDR3 size: 15 residues. J lost 8 bases, V lost 4 bases, and 6 bases had no gene match. CDR3 loop: CATSDRDRGRDEQFF. CDR3 in DNA: TGTGCCACCAGTGACCGGGACAGGGGGAGGGATGAGCAGTTCTTC.

This clonotype was found many times. The chain carries TRBV29-1 and TRBJ2-1, with a tentative D call TRBD2 (5 bases). Germline loops: CDR1 SQVTM, CDR2 ANQGSEA. V was clipped by 4 bases and J by 10 bases, with 11 bases between them. The CDR3 contains 11 residues. CDR3 nucleotides: TGCAGCGTTGCTGTAGCGATCGAGCAGTTCTTC. Protein product: CSVAVAIEQFF.

Within the sample, this clonotype is medium-sized. V gene TRBV7-9 combines with J gene TRBJ2-7, with D perhaps TRBD2 (5 bases). Trimming removed 3 bases from V and 6 bases from J, with 6 bases in between. From germline, CDR1 is SEHNR and CDR2 FQNEAQ (reference sequence). The length of the CDR3 is 11 residues. The CDR3 here is CASSFGVEQYF. For the CDR3, the DNA is TGTGCCAGCAGCTTCGGGGTCGAGCAGTACTTC.

This clonotype was seen at least ten times. The chain couples TRBV6-2 or TRBV6-3 to TRBJ2-3; TRBD1 matches 7 bases. The CDR3 spans 15 residues. Germline V gene lookup returns CDR1 MNHEY and CDR2 SVGEGT. Trimming at V came to 5 bases and at J to 1 base, leaving 6 bases not matched to a gene. The CDR3: CASSAWGTGTDTQYF. CDR3 coding DNA: TGTGCCAGCAGTGCGTGGGGGACAGGCACAGATACGCAGTATTTT.

This clonotype was seen repeatedly, ten times or more. In DNA form, the CDR3 reads TGCAGTGCCCCGGGGTCCCGACAGGCGGCCCGAGGCTACACCTTC. This sequence encodes CSAPGSRQAARGYTF. The chain carries TRBV20-1 and TRBJ1-2, with D perhaps matching TRBD1 (6 bases). This CDR3 has 15 amino acids. Germline CDR1 is DFQATT and CDR2 is SNEGSKA (reference sequence). V dropped 6 bases and J dropped 8 bases, with 25 bases sitting between them.

This clonotype was recorded at least ten times. This chain connects TRBV29-1 to TRBJ2-3; 8 positions agree with TRBD2. This CDR3 has 11 amino acids. With 5 bases clipped from V and 6 bases from J, the junction kept 1 base outside the gene matches. The germline V gene encodes CDR1 SQVTM and CDR2 ANQGSEA. The CDR3 sequence is CSVRGGDTQYF. Here the CDR3 DNA reads TGCAGCGTTCGGGGGGGCGATACGCAGTATTTT.

The genes are TRBV4-1 and TRBJ2-3, with 12 nucleotides matching TRBD1. Germline V gene lookup returns CDR1 MGHRA and CDR2 YSYEKL. V trimming: 5 bases; J trimming: 6 bases; junction bases outside the gene matches: 9. There are 16 residues in the CDR3. As DNA, the CDR3 is TGCGCCAGCAGCGAATCCGGGACAGGGGGCTTCGATACGCAGTATTTT. Encoded protein: CASSESGTGGFDTQYF.

This clonotype was recorded many times. J is TRBJ1-2 and V is TRBV6-2 or TRBV6-3; D call uncertain. This CDR3 has 14 amino acids. The germline V gene encodes CDR1 MNHEY and CDR2 SVGEGT. V shed 9 bases and J shed 7 bases, with 21 bases lying between them. The CDR3, as DNA: TGTGCCAGTATAAAGGCCTATCGTAAAGGTGGCTACACCTTC. Its protein product is CASIKAYRKGGYTF.

Many counts were recorded for this clonotype. This sequence joins TRBV5-1 and TRBJ2-2, with D tentatively TRBD2 (6 bases). Germline CDR1 reads SGHRS; CDR2 reads YFSETQ. Trimming took 6 bases from V and 4 from J, leaving 13 bases between them. There are 14 residues in the CDR3. CDR3 residues: CASTSGVVTGELFF. CDR3 nucleotide sequence: TGCGCCAGCACCTCGGGGGTAGTCACCGGGGAGCTGTTTTTT.

This clonotype occurred many times. The V and J genes are TRBV14 and TRBJ2-3, with D perhaps TRBD1 or TRBD2 (6 bases each). This CDR3 comprises 17 residues. Germline CDR1 SGHDN, CDR2 FVKESK. V lost 4 bases and J lost 2, with 19 bases in between. For the CDR3, the DNA is TGTGCCAGCAGCCCCGATGGGGGGCGGGTCATCACAGATACGCAGTATTTT. As protein: CASSPDGGRVITDTQYF.

This clonotype was counted once. Just one base apart from a much larger clone, this may be a read error. The gene calls are TRBV6-5 and TRBJ2-5, with D uncertain. This CDR3 has 15 amino acids. Germline values: CDR1 MNHEY, CDR2 SVGAGI. Trimming removed 4 bases from V and 5 bases from J, with 17 bases in between. DNA for the CDR3: TGTGCCAGCAGTTTAAGACTGAGCCGGACGGAGACCCAGTACTTC. It encodes CASSLRLSRTETQYF.

This clonotype was counted ten times or more. This chain uses TRBV5-5 with TRBJ1-5; 10 bases are a match to TRBD1. Germline CDR1 reads SGHKS; CDR2 reads YYEKEE (reference sequence). This CDR3 is 17 amino acids long. With V trimmed by 0 bases and J by 3 bases, 6 bases remained unmatched. CDR3 protein: CASSLVGGQGNNQPQHF. CDR3 sequence (DNA): TGTGCCAGCAGCTTGGTAGGGGGACAGGGGAACAATCAGCCCCAGCATTTT.

The chain recombines TRBV20-1 with TRBJ2-7; D is ambiguous. Per germline, CDR1 DFQATT and CDR2 SNEGSKA (reference sequence). V gave up 6 bases and J gave up 5 bases, with 14 bases separating them. The CDR3 contains 12 residues. CDR3 in amino acids: CSARNELDEQYF. CDR3 bases: TGCAGTGCCAGAAATGAGCTGGACGAGCAGTACTTC.

The chain is built from TRBV20-1 and TRBJ1-2; 9 nucleotides match TRBD1. There are 15 residues in the CDR3. The germline gives CDR1 DFQATT, CDR2 SNEGSKA (reference sequence). V gave up 1 base and J gave up 1 base; unmatched junction bases: 4. CDR3 in DNA: TGCAGTGCTAGAGCAGGACAGGGGAGTAACTATGGCTACACCTTC. The encoded protein is CSARAGQGSNYGYTF.